This entry lists 5 T cell receptor beta chains sequenced from one sample in a study of post-analysis software for immune sequencing data. Study observations and caveats: Five or six TRBV segments, TRBV5-6, TRBV5-1 and TRBV20-1 among them, were found more frequent in patients than controls.

Antigens for these TCRs are unknown. TCR beta libraries were prepared from cDNA with unique molecular identifiers. TCRdb redid the calling of the PCR reads with MiXCR, one entry per CDR3 protein. The sample has around 260,000 distinct CDR3 sequences; just over 35% are singletons. The specimen was blood. Every receptor here comes from a girl aged 10-17 years with multiple sclerosis.

The sample holds a few counts of this clonotype. This chain joins TRBV2 and TRBJ1-1; D is unclear. In germline, CDR1 is SNHLY, CDR2 FYNNEI. This CDR3 has 15 amino acids. V dropped 6 bases and J dropped 1 base, with 15 bases sitting between them. Here the CDR3 DNA reads TGTGCCAGCAGACCCCGAGGCCCTTCGAACACTGAAGCTTTCTTT. This codes for CASRPRGPSNTEAFF.

Of note for this clonotype: The conserved phenylalanine or tryptophan normally closing the CDR3 is absent here, so this likely arose from a read error. This chain connects TRBV5-1 to TRBJ2-5; TRBD2 aligns across 11 bases. Trimming removed 3 bases from V and 7 bases from J; junction bases left unmatched: 17. The length of the CDR3 is 18 residues. Germline CDR1 is SGHRS and CDR2 is YFSETQ. The CDR3, as DNA: TGCGCCAGCAGCTGGGTACTAGCGGGAGCCTTCAGGAGGGGGACCCAGTACTGC. Protein: CASSWVLAGAFRRGTQYC.

This clonotype was seen at least ten times. V is TRBV28 and J is TRBJ1-2; D may be TRBD1 (6 bases). Trimming removed 8 bases from V and 4 bases from J, with 20 bases in between. This CDR3 contains 15 residues. The germline V gene has CDR1 MDHEN and CDR2 SYDVKM. The DNA for the CDR3 is TGTGCCAGCTCGGGGGGGGCAGAGCAGGTCTATGGCTACACCTTC. Its translation: CASSGGAEQVYGYTF.

This clonotype has more than one count but fewer than ten. The chain is built from TRBV3-1 and TRBJ2-5; 7 bases are a match to TRBD1. The length of the CDR3 is 15 residues. Germline V gene sequence: CDR1 LGHDT, CDR2 YNNKEL (reference sequence). V shed 5 bases, J shed 3 bases, and the junction held 9 bases outside the gene matches. The CDR3 region is CASSVPGQNEETQYF. CDR3 nucleotide sequence: TGTGCCAGCAGCGTACCGGGACAGAACGAAGAGACCCAGTACTTC.

This clonotype occurred once. The chain couples TRBV10-3 to TRBJ1-5, with D possibly being TRBD1 (6 bases). Trimming left V 6 bases short and J 6 bases short, with 18 bases between. Germline V gives CDR1 ENHRY, CDR2 SYGVKD. This CDR3 is built from 15 residues. The CDR3 here is CAIRPGGGFAQPQHF. The DNA for the CDR3 is TGTGCCATCAGGCCCGGGGGGGGCTTTGCTCAGCCCCAGCATTTT.